A single sample gave rise to the 5 T cell receptor beta chains below, sequenced in a study of T-cell memory formation after mild COVID-19. From the 5' RACE reads, TCRdb called clonotypes with MiXCR, one entry per CDR3 protein. The table lists approximately 240,000 distinct CDR3 sequences, approximately 16% of them singletons. What was sequenced was PBMCs or a T cell subset sorted from them (not recorded which). The receptors shown here come from a young man who had mild COVID-19 (a few samples of this study predate the infection). Cell type and time point are not known.

V is TRBV10-3 and J is TRBJ1-1; no definite D call. Germline values: CDR1 ENHRY, CDR2 SYGVKD. CDR3 size: 12 residues. V was shortened by 2 bases and J by 8 bases, with 9 bases between the two germline ends. The DNA of the CDR3 is TGTGCCATCAGTGAGCCCGGGAGGGAAGCTTTCTTT. Its protein is CAISEPGREAFF.

This clonotype was seen at least ten times. One junction end disagrees with the germline gene, perhaps due to a read error. The chain employs TRBV5-1 and TRBJ2-1; 9 positions match TRBD1. The CDR3 is 14 residues long. CDR1 is SGHRS and CDR2 is YFSETQ in the germline V gene. DNA for the CDR3: TGCGCCAGCACCTTGGACAGGGGTGGGGATGAGCAGTTCTTC. Amino acids: CASTLDRGGDEQFF.

This clonotype was counted only a few times. The CDR3 region is CASSAHNEQFF. CDR3 DNA sequence: TGTGCCAGCAGCGCCCACAATGAGCAGTTCTTC. The rearrangement joins TRBV9 to TRBJ2-1; no firm D call. V was cut by 3 bases and J by 5 bases, with 3 bases left in between. This CDR3 contains 11 residues. CDR1 SGDLS and CDR2 YYNGEE come from the germline V gene.

The chain uses TRBV7-9 and TRBJ1-3; the D gene is possibly TRBD1 (5 bases). Germline loops: CDR1 SEHNR, CDR2 FQNEAQ (reference sequence). CDR3 length: 13 amino acids. The V end was cut by 5 bases, the J end by 7 bases, with 12 bases between. In DNA form, the CDR3 reads TGTGCCAGCAGCCTAGGGGACGGGAACACCATATATTTT. Translation gives CASSLGDGNTIYF.

The rearrangement joins TRBV10-1 to TRBJ2-3, with 12 positions matching TRBD1. The CDR3 contains 15 residues. V lost 6 bases to trimming and J lost 4 bases; unmatched junction nucleotides: 5. Germline V gene sequence: CDR1 WNHNN, CDR2 SYGVQD (reference sequence). The CDR3 sequence: CASSRDRGQADTQYF. The CDR3 DNA follows: TGCGCCAGCAGCCGGGACAGGGGGCAGGCAGATACGCAGTATTTT.